The 14 T cell receptor beta chains in this list originate from one sample, sequenced in a study of identical twins. TCRdb fed the 5' RACE reads into MiXCR, producing one record per CDR3 protein. This table has about 220,000 distinct CDR3 sequences, 7.5% appearing once. The same specimen was also included in a second study, on yellow fever vaccine responses in identical twins.

Sequenced input: memory (CD45RO+) T cells sorted from blood. These receptors originate from a woman younger than 30 in good health.

This clonotype was observed many times. This chain links TRBV5-1 with TRBJ1-1, with TRBD1 identical over 7 bases. V was pared by 3 bases and J by 0 bases, with 2 bases of the junction left unmatched. The CDR3 sequence is 14 residues long. Germline V gene data show CDR1 as SGHRS and CDR2 as YFSETQ. For the CDR3, the DNA is TGCGCCAGCAGCTCACAGGGGATGAACACTGAAGCTTTCTTT. It codes for CASSSQGMNTEAFF. The variable domain in full, with the rest retrieved from reference TRBV5-1 and TRBJ1-1, is KAGVTQTPRYLIKTRGQQVTLSCSPISGHRSVSWYQQTPGQGLQFLFEYFSETQRNKGNFPGRFSGRQFSNSRSEMNVSTLELGDSALYLCASSSQGMNTEAFFGQGTRLTVV.

A few counts support this clonotype. The gene calls are TRBV12-3 or TRBV12-4 and TRBJ2-1; D may be TRBD2 (6 bases). V lost 6 bases, J lost 2 bases, and 14 bases lay in between. CDR3 length: 15 residues. The CDR3 protein is CASRSKAGPYNEQFF. The CDR3 coding sequence is TGTGCCAGCAGATCTAAAGCGGGCCCCTACAATGAGCAGTTCTTC.

In this sample, this clonotype turned up many times. The J gene is TRBJ2-7, the V gene TRBV12-3 or TRBV12-4; TRBD1 agrees at 11 bases. There are 17 residues in the CDR3. V lost 6 bases, J lost 1 base, and 11 bases stayed unmatched. Here the CDR3 DNA reads TGTGCCAGCAGCGGGGGACAGGGGGTGAAACTTTCCTACGAGCAGTACTTC. The encoded protein is CASSGGQGVKLSYEQYF.

This clonotype occurred many times. J is TRBJ2-3 and V is TRBV11-2; 9 nucleotides match TRBD1. Trimming took 5 bases from V and 3 from J; bases not matched to a gene: 3. From germline, CDR1 is SGHAT and CDR2 FQNNGV. The CDR3 spans 14 residues. The CDR3, as DNA: TGTGCCAGCAGCCCAGGACAGGGGACAGATACGCAGTATTTT. Protein: CASSPGQGTDTQYF.

In the case of this clonotype: The junction departs from the called germline gene at one end, perhaps through a read error. The chain employs TRBV20-1 and TRBJ2-5, with 12 positions matching TRBD2. Germline CDR1 DFQATT, CDR2 SNEGSKA (reference sequence). The CDR3 is 14 amino acids. CDR3 protein: CNATRLAGEETQYF. CDR3 DNA sequence: TGCAATGCTACACGACTAGCGGGGGAAGAGACCCAGTACTTC.

This clonotype has just a few counts. The chain recombines TRBV3-1 with TRBJ1-5; no clear D gene. The CDR3 loop spans 16 amino acids. Germline V gene sequence: CDR1 LGHDT, CDR2 YNNKEL (reference sequence). The V and J ends lost 0 bases and 5 bases respectively, with 14 bases between them. CDR3 sequence: CASSQEGGANHQPQHF. DNA of the CDR3: TGTGCCAGCAGCCAAGAGGGTGGCGCTAACCATCAGCCCCAGCATTTT.

This chain joins TRBV11-2 and TRBJ2-1; 13 bases are a match to TRBD2. CDR1 SGHAT and CDR2 FQNNGV come from the germline V gene. V was clipped by 6 bases and J by 6 bases; unmatched bases: 11. The CDR3 runs 17 residues. CDR3 sequence (DNA): TGTGCCAGCAGGTGGGGCAGAGGACTAGCGGGAGCCAATGAGCAGTTCTTC. This sequence encodes CASRWGRGLAGANEQFF.

This clonotype was detected ten times or more. The genes are TRBV5-4 and TRBJ2-2, with D possibly being TRBD1 or TRBD2 (5 bases each). Per germline, CDR1 SGHNT and CDR2 YYREEE (reference sequence). V lost 4 bases and J lost 6, with 7 bases in between. This CDR3 region has 12 residues. The CDR3 DNA follows: TGTGCCAGCAGCAGGGACGCCGGGGAGCTGTTTTTT. Translation: CASSRDAGELFF.

V and J are TRBV5-1 and TRBJ1-2; D call uncertain. Trimming left V 2 bases short and J 5 bases short, with 10 bases between. Per germline, CDR1 SGHRS and CDR2 YFSETQ. The length of the CDR3 is 13 residues. The CDR3 sequence is CASSLAPGYGYTF. CDR3 DNA: TGCGCCAGCAGCTTAGCCCCTGGGTATGGCTACACCTTC. The full variable domain, with the rest looked up from reference TRBV5-1 and TRBJ1-2, is KAGVTQTPRYLIKTRGQQVTLSCSPISGHRSVSWYQQTPGQGLQFLFEYFSETQRNKGNFPGRFSGRQFSNSRSEMNVSTLELGDSALYLCASSLAPGYGYTFGSGTRLTVV.

Only a few counts were recorded for this clonotype. The rearrangement joins TRBV27 to TRBJ2-7; D remains ambiguous. Germline V gene lookup returns CDR1 MNHEY and CDR2 SMNVEV (reference sequence). CDR3 length: 13 residues. V lost 8 bases, J lost 12 bases, and 23 bases lay in between. The CDR3 region is CASSTRQRLFLYF. DNA of the CDR3: TGTGCCAGCTCAACACGGCAACGCCTTTTCCTGTACTTC.

This clonotype was seen a few times. The gene calls are TRBV7-2 and TRBJ2-1; D remains unclear. This CDR3 is built from 14 residues. From germline, CDR1 is SGHTA and CDR2 FQGNSA. Trimming took off 0 bases at V and 6 bases at J, with 9 bases between the two ends. CDR3 DNA: TGTGCCAGCAGCTTAGCCCCCAGGATCAATGAGCAGTTCTTC. This translates into CASSLAPRINEQFF.

This clonotype was observed many times. This chain connects TRBV12-3 or TRBV12-4 to TRBJ2-1; D is perhaps TRBD1 (6 bases). The V gene lost 1 base and the J gene lost 11 bases, with 15 bases spanning the gap. The CDR3 has 14 residues. The CDR3 loop is CASSLGGNRDKQFF. CDR3 DNA sequence: TGTGCCAGCAGTTTAGGCGGCAACCGGGACAAGCAGTTCTTC.

This clonotype has a handful of counts. The V call is TRBV7-2, the J call TRBJ2-3, with a tentative D call TRBD1 (6 bases). The germline CDR1 and CDR2 sequences are SGHTA and FQGNSA. The CDR3 spans 15 residues. Trimming left V 3 bases short and J 4 bases short, with 14 bases between. CDR3 DNA sequence: TGTGCCAGCAGCTTCGGATTACAGGGTCCAGATACGCAGTATTTT. Translated, it gives CASSFGLQGPDTQYF.

The V call is TRBV5-1, the J call TRBJ2-5; D possibly corresponds to TRBD1 (7 bases). V was clipped by 3 bases and J by 4 bases, with 10 bases between them. The CDR3 totals 13 residues. CDR1 is SGHRS, CDR2 YFSETQ, per germline. The CDR3 DNA follows: TGCGCCAGCAGCTCGCAGGGGGGAGAGACCCAGTACTTC. It translates to CASSSQGGETQYF.